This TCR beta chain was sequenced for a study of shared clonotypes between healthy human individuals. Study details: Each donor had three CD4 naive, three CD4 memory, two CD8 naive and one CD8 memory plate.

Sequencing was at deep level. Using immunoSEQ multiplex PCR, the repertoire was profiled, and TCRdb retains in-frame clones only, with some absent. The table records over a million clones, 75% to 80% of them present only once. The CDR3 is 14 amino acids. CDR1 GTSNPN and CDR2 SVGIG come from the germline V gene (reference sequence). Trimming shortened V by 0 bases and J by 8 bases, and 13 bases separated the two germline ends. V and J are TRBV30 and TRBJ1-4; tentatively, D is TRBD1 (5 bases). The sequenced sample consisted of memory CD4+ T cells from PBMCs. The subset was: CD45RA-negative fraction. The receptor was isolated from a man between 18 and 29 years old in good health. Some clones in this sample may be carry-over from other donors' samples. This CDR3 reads CAWSVRGTAEKLFF. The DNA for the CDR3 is TGTGCCTGGAGTGTACGAGGGACGGCGGAAAAACTGTTTTTT.